One and the same sample provided the 2 T cell receptor beta chains below, sequenced in a study of cytomegalovirus exposure and HLA in healthy donors. Produced via immunoSEQ multiplex PCR; TCRdb's table is partial and in-frame only. This repertoire shows 100,000 to 150,000 clones, about 90% found once; its top ten account for around 3.5%. Sequences were obtained from PBMCs. The source of these receptors is a man aged 25 to 40 in good health and CMV-seronegative.

The chain uses TRBV19 and TRBJ1-4, with 7 bases lining up with TRBD1. CDR1 LNHDA and CDR2 SQIVND come from the germline V gene (reference sequence). CDR3 length equals 15 residues. The ends lost 6 bases at V and 4 bases at J; junction bases unmatched: 8. The CDR3 loop is CASRPPQGLNEKLFF. CDR3 bases: TGTGCCAGTAGACCACCACAGGGGCTTAATGAAAAACTGTTTTTT. Using reference TRBV19 and TRBJ1-4 for the parts outside the CDR3, the full variable domain is DGGITQSPKYLFRKEGQNVTLSCEQNLNHDAMYWYRQDPGQGLRLIYYSQIVNDFQKGDIAEGYSVSREKKESFPLTVTSAQKNPTAFYLCASRPPQGLNEKLFFGSGTQLSVL.

The rearrangement joins TRBV6-4 to TRBJ2-3; 10 positions match TRBD2. The CDR3 is 15 residues long. Germline CDR1 reads MRHNA; CDR2 reads SNTAGT. The junction had 6 bases not matched to a gene; V was cut back by 4 bases and J by 5 bases. In DNA, the CDR3 is TGTGCCAGCAGTGCCCTAGCGGGGGCGGGAGATACGCAGTATTTT. It specifies CASSALAGAGDTQYF.